The clone carrying this T cell receptor beta chain was picked up one time. A second PCR of 7 to 11 cycles used a sample-barcoded 5' primer and a J-beta primer mix. CDR3-containing paired-end reads numbered at least 2.5 million in each sample. A single record per CDR3 protein comes from TCRdb applying MiXCR to the 5' RACE reads. This table holds around 780,000 distinct CDR3 sequences, around 25% found once. These data are taken from a study of blood T cells in healthy people across ages. Trimming left V 6 bases short and J 4 bases short, with 18 bases between. The CDR3 is made up of 14 amino acids. Germline CDR1 reads DFQATT; CDR2 reads SNEGSKA (reference sequence). The same specimen was also included in a second study, on T cells of mothers and their children.

Sequencing used blood. This TCR was sampled from a boy younger than 18 in good health. The V gene is TRBV20-1, the J gene TRBJ1-1; D gene ambiguous. In nucleotides, the CDR3 is TGCAGTGCAACACCGACCGGGCGAGGCACTGAAGCTTTCTTT. Its translation: CSATPTGRGTEAFF.